This T cell receptor (beta chain) came from a study of spatial heterogeneity in lung cancer. Points from the study as a whole: The study found that expanded intratumoral alpha and beta TCR counts tracked tumor mutation counts.

The time point is: sample taken at primary tumor resection. Relative to its sample, this clonotype is medium-sized (0.01 to 0.1%). Antigen specificity is unknown. Deletions cut 4 bases from V and 3 bases from J, with 16 bases between. Germline V CDR1 and CDR2: SGHRS, YFSETQ. This CDR3 contains 15 residues. TCRdb itself ran the 5' RACE reads through MiXCR, one entry per CDR3 protein. The sample includes over 6,000 distinct CDR3 sequences, about 1.5% of them seen just once. The V and J genes are TRBV5-1 and TRBJ2-5, with a weak D call TRBD1 (6 bases). The input for sequencing was lung tumor tissue, taken at surgery. The sequence was collected from a male donor with early-stage non-small cell lung cancer. CDR3 amino acids: CASSPEGGVEETQYF. CDR3 nucleotide sequence: TGCGCCAGCAGCCCGGAAGGGGGAGTTGAAGAGACCCAGTACTTC.